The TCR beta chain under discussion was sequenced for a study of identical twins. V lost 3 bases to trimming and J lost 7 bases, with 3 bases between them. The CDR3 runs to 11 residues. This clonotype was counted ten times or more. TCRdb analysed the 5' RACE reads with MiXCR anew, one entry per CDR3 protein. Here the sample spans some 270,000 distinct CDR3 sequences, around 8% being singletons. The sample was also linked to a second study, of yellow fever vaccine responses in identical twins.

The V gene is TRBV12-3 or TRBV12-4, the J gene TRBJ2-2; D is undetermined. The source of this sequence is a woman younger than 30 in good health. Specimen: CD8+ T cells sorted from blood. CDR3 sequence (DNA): TGTGCCAGCAGTTTTGTCGGGGAGCTGTTTTTT. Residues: CASSFVGELFF.